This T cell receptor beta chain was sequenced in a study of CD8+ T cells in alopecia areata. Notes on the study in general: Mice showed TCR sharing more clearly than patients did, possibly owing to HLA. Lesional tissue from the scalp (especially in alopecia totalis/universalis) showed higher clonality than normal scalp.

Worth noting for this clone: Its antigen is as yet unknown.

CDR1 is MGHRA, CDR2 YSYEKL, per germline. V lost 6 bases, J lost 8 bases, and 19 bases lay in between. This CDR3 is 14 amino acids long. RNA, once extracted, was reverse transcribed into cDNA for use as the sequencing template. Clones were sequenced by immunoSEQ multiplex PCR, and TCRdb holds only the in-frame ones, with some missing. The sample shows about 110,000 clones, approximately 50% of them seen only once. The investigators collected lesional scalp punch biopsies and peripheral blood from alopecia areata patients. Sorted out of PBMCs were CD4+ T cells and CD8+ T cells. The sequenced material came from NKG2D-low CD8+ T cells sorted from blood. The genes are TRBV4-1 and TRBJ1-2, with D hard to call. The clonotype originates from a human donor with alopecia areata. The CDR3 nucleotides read TGCGCCAGCAGTCCAAGCATAGGAGGGCGAGGCTACACCTTC. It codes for CASSPSIGGRGYTF.